One sample yielded the 13 T cell receptor beta chains listed below, sequenced in a study of CD8 T cells in Susac syndrome. Reverse transcription of about 0.5 to 1 ug RNA used random hexamers. TCRdb reanalysed the immunoSEQ multiplex PCR reads using MiXCR and keeps one entry per CDR3 protein. The sample shows around 200,000 distinct CDR3 sequences, 85% to 95% of them seen only once. Specimen: CD4+ T cells from PBMCs. The source of these receptors is a human donor with Susac syndrome.

The DNA of the CDR3 is TGTGCCATCTCCTCTTCAGCCCGGAGGGAGACCCAGTACTTC. Translation: CAISSSARRETQYF. The chain uses TRBV28 and TRBJ2-5, with TRBD2 as a possible D gene (5 bases). Germline V lookup: CDR1 MDHEN, CDR2 SYDVKM. CDR3 length: 14 amino acids. The germline V and J ends were trimmed by 10 bases and 5 bases, with 20 bases remaining between them.

This chain links TRBV27 with TRBJ2-1, with 11 bases fitting TRBD2. CDR3 length: 15 amino acids. Germline assignment: CDR1 MNHEY and CDR2 SMNVEV (reference sequence). Trimming took 5 bases from V and 7 from J; bases not matched to a gene: 7. CDR3 amino acids: CASSPGSSGGNEQFF. CDR3 DNA sequence: TGTGCCAGCAGTCCCGGGTCTAGCGGGGGGAATGAGCAGTTCTTC.

This sequence joins TRBV18 and TRBJ2-1; no firm D call. V lost 4 bases and J lost 5, with 9 bases in between. The CDR3 contains 13 residues. Germline V gene lookup returns CDR1 KGHSH and CDR2 LQKENI. CDR3 sequence: CASSHSGNNEQFF. DNA of the CDR3: TGTGCCAGCTCACACTCAGGAAACAATGAGCAGTTCTTC.

V and J are TRBV11-2 and TRBJ2-7; 11 positions agree with TRBD2. The trim removed 4 bases at V and 4 bases at J, leaving 6 bases unmatched. This CDR3 spans 15 amino acids. Germline CDR1 reads SGHAT; CDR2 reads FQNNGV. The CDR3, as DNA: TGTGCCAGCAGCTCCGCTAGCGGGAGGTCTTACGAGCAGTACTTC. Its protein is CASSSASGRSYEQYF.

V usage is TRBV12-3 or TRBV12-4 and J usage is TRBJ1-1; D remains ambiguous. Trimming left V 5 bases short and J 10 bases short, with 14 bases between. The CDR3 covers 12 residues. The DNA for the CDR3 is TGTGCCAGCAGTCCCCTCGGGCGCTCAGCTTTCTTT. Translating gives CASSPLGRSAFF.

The chain links TRBV4-1 to TRBJ2-5; 7 bases fit TRBD2. Germline V CDR1 and CDR2: MGHRA, YSYEKL. V dropped 3 bases and J dropped 5; count of bases not matched to a gene: 6. This CDR3 has 14 amino acids. DNA of the CDR3: TGCGCCAGCAGCCACGGACTAGTCAAGGAGACCCAGTACTTC. The encoded protein is CASSHGLVKETQYF.

J is TRBJ2-1 and V is TRBV29-1; 8 bases are a match to TRBD2. There are 16 residues in the CDR3. The V gene end was trimmed by 5 bases and the J gene end by 2 bases; junction bases not matched to a gene: 11. Germline V gives CDR1 SQVTM, CDR2 ANQGSEA. The CDR3 reads CSVRKSGSGPYNEQFF. The CDR3 nucleotides are TGCAGCGTTCGAAAGAGCGGGAGTGGCCCCTACAATGAGCAGTTCTTC.

The chain joins TRBV7-2 to TRBJ2-7, with 8 nucleotides matching TRBD2. Germline values: CDR1 SGHTA, CDR2 FQGNSA. CDR3 length: 16 amino acids. V gave up 5 bases and J gave up 7 bases; unmatched junction bases: 16. CDR3 protein: CASSRSGGRLVGEQYF. The CDR3 region has the DNA TGTGCCAGCAGCCGCTCGGGAGGGCGCCTTGTGGGAGAGCAGTACTTC.

The gene calls are TRBV25-1 and TRBJ2-2; 14 bases are shared with TRBD2. V trimming: 4 bases; J trimming: 5 bases; junction bases outside the gene matches: 0. Germline values: CDR1 MGHDK, CDR2 SYGVNS. The CDR3 has 15 amino acids. In DNA, the CDR3 is TGTGCCAGCAGTGGGACTAGCGGGGGGACCGGGGAGCTGTTTTTT. It codes for CASSGTSGGTGELFF.

The rearrangement uses TRBV10-3 and TRBJ2-7, with D possibly TRBD1 on 5 matching bases. The CDR3 has 14 residues. Trimming took 2 bases from V and 6 from J, leaving 14 bases between them. The germline CDR1 and CDR2 sequences are ENHRY and SYGVKD. CDR3 in DNA: TGTGCCATCAGTGAGGGGGCGCGTCCCTTCGAGCAGTACTTC. Amino acids: CAISEGARPFEQYF.

The V gene is TRBV19, the J gene TRBJ1-4; D not certain. Trimming took 6 bases from V and 10 from J, leaving 12 bases between them. Germline V gene lookup returns CDR1 LNHDA and CDR2 SQIVND (reference sequence). The CDR3 consists of 12 residues. CDR3 sequence reads: CASSGRIGKLFF. CDR3 bases: TGTGCCAGTAGCGGACGGATTGGAAAACTGTTTTTT.

The rearrangement joins TRBV7-9 to TRBJ2-2, with TRBD1 identical over 8 bases. Germline V lookup: CDR1 SEHNR, CDR2 FQNEAQ (reference sequence). The V gene end was trimmed by 4 bases and the J gene end by 4 bases; junction bases not matched to a gene: 5. CDR3 size: 15 residues. In DNA, the CDR3 is TGTGCCAGCAGCTCAGTCGGACAGGGCACCGGGGAGCTGTTTTTT. It codes for CASSSVGQGTGELFF.

The chain uses TRBV7-2 and TRBJ2-3; 13 bases fit TRBD2. The CDR3 is made up of 15 amino acids. Germline V gene lookup returns CDR1 SGHTA and CDR2 FQGNSA. V dropped 4 bases and J dropped 6; count of bases not matched to a gene: 4. Here the CDR3 reads CASSYGLAGVDTQYF. CDR3 in DNA: TGTGCCAGCAGCTACGGACTAGCGGGAGTTGATACGCAGTATTTT.